The 15 T cell receptor beta chains below were found in one sample sequenced in a study of T cell responses to AZD1222 COVID-19 vaccine. Profiling relied on immunoSEQ multiplex PCR, and the TCRdb table lists in-frame clones only, not all of them. This sample yields 250,000 to 300,000 clones, of which about 94% are seen a single time; around 0.57% belongs to the top ten. The material was peripheral blood, obtained 28 days after the second AZD1222 dose. These receptors were obtained from an adult who received the AZD1222 COVID-19 vaccine.

The rearrangement uses TRBV2 and TRBJ1-5; D not resolved. This CDR3 is built from 14 residues. CDR1 is SNHLY, CDR2 FYNNEI, per germline. Trimming shortened V by 4 bases and J by 3 bases, and 10 bases separated the two germline ends. CDR3 sequence (DNA): TGTGCCAGCAGTGCCATACTACCCAATCAGCCCCAGCATTTT. This sequence encodes CASSAILPNQPQHF.

V and J are TRBV21-1 and TRBJ1-4; the table assigns TRBD1, which was not confirmed against the DNA. TRBV21-1 is a pseudogene segment. This CDR3 region has 14 residues. CDR3 bases: TGTGCCAGCAGCAAACAGGGGGCTAATGAAAAACTGTTTTTT. Its protein product is CASSKQGANEKLFF.

V usage is TRBV6-5 and J usage is TRBJ2-7; the match to TRBD1 covers 7 bases. After removal of 6 bases from V and 0 bases from J, the junction contained 8 bases not matched to a gene. CDR3 length: 15 amino acids. The germline V gene encodes CDR1 MNHEY and CDR2 SVGAGI. The CDR3 DNA follows: TGTGCCAGCAGCAGGACAGGCGACGTCTCCTACGAGCAGTACTTC. Residues: CASSRTGDVSYEQYF.

This clone came up a few times. The chain combines TRBV7-3 with TRBJ1-3; the match to TRBD1 covers 7 bases. After removal of 8 bases from V and 2 bases from J, the junction contained 6 bases not matched to a gene. This CDR3 has 14 amino acids. Germline V lookup: CDR1 SGHTA, CDR2 FQGTGA. DNA of the CDR3: TGTGCCAGCGGAGAGGGGGCCCCTGGAAACACCATATATTTT. It specifies CASGEGAPGNTIYF.

The chain carries TRBV28 and TRBJ2-2, with a weak D call TRBD2 (6 bases). Trimming left V 7 bases short and J 8 bases short, with 14 bases between. The germline V gene has CDR1 MDHEN and CDR2 SYDVKM. This CDR3 is built from 13 residues. CDR3 in amino acids: CASTSGRTGELFF. The CDR3 bases are TGTGCCAGCACCTCGGGGAGGACTGGGGAGCTGTTTTTT.

This chain uses TRBV6-5 with TRBJ2-7, with D possibly matching TRBD2 (5 bases). V was clipped by 6 bases and J by 0 bases, with 12 bases between them. Germline CDR1 and CDR2: MNHEY and SVGAGI. CDR3 length: 14 amino acids. The DNA of the CDR3 is TGTGCCAGCAGAACGTACCGGGACTCCTACGAGCAGTACTTC. Amino acids: CASRTYRDSYEQYF.

The chain uses TRBV5-4 and TRBJ1-1; TRBD1 matches at 7 bases. The germline V gene has CDR1 SGHNT and CDR2 YYREEE (reference sequence). The CDR3 length is 13 residues. Unmatched junction bases numbered 5, after V lost 4 bases and J lost 5 bases. The CDR3 here is CASSRQGATEAFF. The CDR3 bases are TGTGCCAGCAGCCGACAGGGAGCTACTGAAGCTTTCTTT. The whole variable domain, filled in from reference TRBV5-4 and TRBJ1-1, reads ETGVTQSPTHLIKTRGQQVTLRCSSQSGHNTVSWYQQALGQGPQFIFQYYREEENGRGNFPPRFSGLQFPNYSSELNVNALELDDSALYLCASSRQGATEAFFGQGTRLTVV.

The genes are TRBV29-1 and TRBJ1-2; 7 bases match TRBD1. V gave up 3 bases and J gave up 2 bases; unmatched junction bases: 3. The CDR3 runs 13 residues. Germline assignment: CDR1 SQVTM and CDR2 ANQGSEA. The CDR3 coding sequence is TGCAGCGTTGAGGAGGGGGCCAACTATGGCTACACCTTC. Protein: CSVEEGANYGYTF.

The genes are TRBV13 and TRBJ2-1, with D perhaps given as TRBD1 or TRBD2 (5 bases each). There are 15 residues in the CDR3. V was shortened by 0 bases and J by 10 bases, with 16 bases between the two germline ends. Germline values: CDR1 PRHDT, CDR2 FYEKMQ (reference sequence). The CDR3 is CASSLGTGTGREQFF. The CDR3 coding sequence is TGTGCCAGCAGCTTAGGGACCGGGACCGGGCGCGAGCAGTTCTTC.

The chain's CDR3 is CASSLSGQSTDTQYF. CDR3 bases: TGCGCCAGCAGCTTGAGCGGACAAAGCACAGATACGCAGTATTTT. The chain is built from TRBV5-1 and TRBJ2-3; D is perhaps TRBD1 or TRBD2 (5 bases each). The germline V gene has CDR1 SGHRS and CDR2 YFSETQ. The V end was cut by 1 base, the J end by 0 bases, with 9 bases between. This CDR3 comprises 15 residues.

The rearrangement links TRBV12-3 or TRBV12-4 to TRBJ2-7; D not resolved. CDR3 length: 13 amino acids. V dropped 3 bases and J dropped 5 bases, with 11 bases sitting between them. The CDR3 region is CASSLRQFHEQYF. The CDR3 nucleotides are TGTGCCAGCAGTTTGAGGCAGTTTCACGAGCAGTACTTC.

V gene TRBV30 combines with J gene TRBJ2-5; 10 nucleotides line up with TRBD2. The junction had 5 bases not matched to a gene; V was cut back by 8 bases and J by 2 bases. Germline V gives CDR1 GTSNPN, CDR2 SVGIG (reference sequence). This CDR3 has 13 residues. The CDR3: CAVTSGKQETQYF. The CDR3 nucleotides read TGTGCCGTAACTAGCGGGAAGCAAGAGACCCAGTACTTC.

The chain combines TRBV5-1 with TRBJ2-2; 7 bases match TRBD2. Germline trimming cut 4 bases from V and 4 bases from J; bases unmatched to any gene: 7. The germline V gene has CDR1 SGHRS and CDR2 YFSETQ. The CDR3 covers 15 residues. The chain's CDR3 is CASSPRAGVTGELFF. In DNA form, the CDR3 reads TGCGCCAGCAGCCCGAGGGCGGGGGTCACCGGGGAGCTGTTTTTT.

The chain recombines TRBV2 with TRBJ2-2; 7 positions match TRBD2. V lost 5 bases, J lost 1 base, and 7 bases stayed unmatched. The CDR3 has 16 residues. Per the germline V gene, CDR1 is SNHLY and CDR2 is FYNNEI. The CDR3 here is CASSPLTGGNTGELFF. The CDR3 DNA reads as TGTGCCAGCAGTCCCTTAACGGGGGGGAACACCGGGGAGCTGTTTTTT.

This chain connects TRBV15 to TRBJ1-4, with 9 bases aligning to TRBD1. This CDR3 is 15 amino acids long. Losses at the gene ends were 1 base for V and 7 bases for J; bases not matched to a gene: 4. Germline values: CDR1 LNHNV, CDR2 YYDKDF (reference sequence). CDR3 nucleotide sequence: TGTGCCACCAGCAGAGCTGAGACAGGGGGTGAAAAACTGTTTTTT. It is translated as CATSRAETGGEKLFF. Looking up the rest from reference TRBV15 and TRBJ1-4 gives the full variable domain: DAMVIQNPRYQVTQFGKPVTLSCSQTLNHNVMYWYQQKSSQAPKLLFHYYDKDFNNEADTPDNFQSRRPNTSFCFLDIRSPGLGDTAMYLCATSRAETGGEKLFFGSGTQLSVL.